Listed below are T cell receptor beta chains from one sample, sequenced in a study of cytomegalovirus exposure and HLA in healthy donors. The repertoire was sequenced with immunoSEQ multiplex PCR; TCRdb's copy has only in-frame clones and lacks some. The sample includes around 130,000 clones, roughly 90% of them seen just once. Sequencing input: PBMCs. The origin of the receptors is a young man in good health and CMV-seronegative. Each CDR3 is given with its conserved first and last residue. A D gene is named only where the DNA matches it firmly. Expanded clones are given a class, and other clones once, few, many or no size at all.

NA,TRBV7-9,TRBJ1-3,once,CASSLGGGNTIYF,TGTGCCAGCAGCTTAGGCGGAGGAAACACCATATATTTT
TRBD2,TRBV27,TRBJ2-3,NA,CASSLVTPGTSGDTMGTDTQYF,TGTGCCAGCAGTTTAGTTACCCCCGGGACTAGCGGAGACACAATGGGCACAGATACGCAGTATTTT
TRBD2,TRBV6-4,TRBJ2-7,NA,CASMEREGRGEQYF,TGTGCCAGCATGGAACGGGAGGGCCGTGGCGAGCAGTACTTC
NA,TRBV19,TRBJ2-7,NA,CASSIEAGPYEQYF,TGTGCCAGTAGTATAGAAGCGGGCCCCTACGAGCAGTACTTC
TRBD1,TRBV4-2,TRBJ2-5,NA,CASSQTGGAETQYF,TGTGCCAGCAGCCAAACAGGGGGCGCGGAGACCCAGTACTTC
TRBD2,TRBV15,TRBJ2-1,NA,CATSFGLAVYNEQFF,TGTGCCACCAGCTTCGGGCTAGCGGTCTACAATGAGCAGTTCTTC
NA,TRBV7-2,TRBJ1-1,NA,CASSPGVATRAFF,TGTGCCTCCTCCCCAGGGGTGGCTACCAGAGCTTTCTTT
TRBD2,TRBV19,TRBJ2-7,NA,CASSITASGGYEQYF,TGTGCCAGTAGTATTACGGCTAGCGGAGGGTACGAGCAGTACTTC
TRBD2,TRBV7-9,TRBJ2-7,NA,CASSLGDAGVTYEQYF,TGTGCCAGCAGCTTAGGGGATGCGGGAGTTACCTACGAGCAGTACTTC
TRBD1,TRBV30,TRBJ1-5,NA,CAWTGGKNQPQHF,TGTGCCTGGACAGGGGGGAAGAATCAGCCCCAGCATTTT
TRBD2,TRBV30,TRBJ2-7,NA,CAWDFSGSYEQYF,TGTGCCTGGGACTTTAGCGGGAGCTACGAGCAGTACTTC
NA,TRBV10-2,TRBJ1-1,NA,CASSESGGGTEAFF,TGCGCCAGCAGTGAATCAGGAGGAGGAACTGAAGCTTTCTTT
TRBD2,TRBV6-5,TRBJ2-4,NA,CASSWTSGRSLYF,TGTGCCAGCAGCTGGACTAGCGGGAGGTCTTTGTACTTC
NA,TRBV5-1,TRBJ1-5,NA,CASSLEGGNQPQHF,TGCGCCAGCAGCTTGGAAGGGGGAAACCAGCCCCAGCATTTT
NA,TRBV7-9,TRBJ2-7,NA,CASSFPDRSYEQYF,TGTGCCAGCAGCTTTCCGGACAGATCCTACGAGCAGTACTTC
TRBD1,TRBV7-2,TRBJ2-5,NA,CASSLNSGQGKTQYF,TGTGCCAGCAGCTTAAACTCGGGACAGGGAAAGACCCAGTACTTC
NA,TRBV7-9,TRBJ1-1,NA,CAGLTVTEAFF,TGTGCCGGATTGACAGTCACTGAAGCTTTCTTT
TRBD1,TRBV18,TRBJ2-1,NA,CASSPGQGGNEQFF,TGTGCCAGCTCACCTGGACAGGGAGGCAATGAGCAGTTCTTC
NA,TRBV10-2,TRBJ1-3,NA,CASRSSREAYAIYF,TGCGCCAGCAGGTCTTCCAGGGAGGCTTATGCCATATATTTT
NA,TRBV25-1,TRBJ1-2,few,CASLQGPGYGYTF,TGTGCCAGCTTGCAGGGCCCTGGCTATGGCTACACCTTC
TRBD1,TRBV5-1,TRBJ2-2,NA,CASSSTGTNTGELFF,TGCGCCAGCAGCTCGACAGGGACGAACACCGGGGAGCTGTTTTTT
TRBD1,TRBV7-8,TRBJ2-3,NA,CASRFRDRGLDTQYF,TGTGCCAGCAGATTCCGGGACAGGGGGTTAGATACGCAGTATTTT
NA,TRBV15,TRBJ2-4,NA,CATSRDPVPVGIQYF,TGTGCCACCAGCAGAGATCCCGTACCGGTTGGCATTCAGTACTTC
NA,TRBV6-5,TRBJ1-1,NA,CASSLGGYSEAFF,TGTGCCAGCAGTTTGGGGGGGTATAGTGAAGCTTTCTTT
TRBD1,TRBV18,TRBJ2-6,NA,CASSSPGTGLGANVLTF,TGTGCCAGCTCCTCGCCCGGGACAGGCTTAGGGGCCAACGTCCTGACTTTC
NA,TRBV6-5,TRBJ2-6,NA,CASRNQFSGANVLTF,TGTGCCAGCAGGAACCAGTTCTCTGGGGCCAACGTCCTGACTTTC
NA,TRBV7-6,TRBJ2-1,NA,CASSPTLDSGNEQFF,TGTGCCAGCAGCCCTACGCTAGATAGCGGCAATGAGCAGTTCTTC
NA,TRBV30,TRBJ1-2,NA,CAWTVLGGLPYGYTF,TGTGCCTGGACCGTACTTGGGGGACTTCCCTATGGCTACACCTTC
TRBD1,TRBV28,TRBJ1-2,NA,CASTSSGTVNYGYTF,TGTGCCAGCACCTCTTCCGGGACAGTAAACTATGGCTACACCTTC
NA,TRBV25-1,TRBJ2-5,NA,CASSEAVTTQYF,TGTGCCAGCAGTGAAGCGGTTACGACCCAGTACTTC
NA,TRBV7-3,TRBJ1-1,NA,CASSPNTNTEAFF,TGTGCCAGCAGCCCGAACACGAACACTGAAGCTTTCTTT
NA,TRBV7-2,TRBJ2-1,NA,CASSSNYEQFF,TGTGCCAGCAGCTCGAACTATGAGCAGTTCTTC
NA,TRBV19,TRBJ1-1,NA,CASSIPLGVDRKAFF,TGTGCCAGTAGTATTCCGCTGGGAGTAGACAGGAAGGCTTTCTTT
TRBD2,TRBV10-3,TRBJ2-1,NA,CATSPGLVPNEQFF,TGTGCCACTTCACCGGGACTAGTCCCAAATGAGCAGTTCTTC
TRBD1,TRBV7-9,TRBJ1-1,NA,CASTPIGTGGFFSTEAFF,TGTGCCAGCACCCCTATAGGGACAGGGGGTTTCTTTTCAACTGAAGCTTTCTTT
TRBD1,TRBV7-9,TRBJ1-2,NA,CASSRDRGEIYGYTF,TGTGCCAGCAGCCGAGACAGGGGAGAGATCTATGGCTACACCTTC
NA,TRBV5-1,TRBJ1-4,NA,CASSLGSRGGMNYNEKLFF,TGCGCCAGCAGCCTCGGATCAAGGGGTGGAATGAATTACAATGAAAAACTGTTTTTT